This TCR beta chain was recovered during a study of blood T cell repertoires in COVID-19. Study summary: Sites across the United States, Italy and Spain contributed samples from acute and convalescent COVID-19.

Per the study methods: Counts of nucleated cells, estimated from reference gene primer amplification, were obtained. The repertoire was sequenced with immunoSEQ multiplex PCR; TCRdb's copy has only in-frame clones and lacks some. Clone size and V and J calls were adopted from that table, with D and trimming inferred from the DNA. The sample records approximately 20,000 clones, 91% being singletons. With 6 bases clipped from V and 7 bases from J, the junction kept 6 bases outside the gene matches. The CDR3 has 13 residues. Germline V CDR1 and CDR2: SNHLY, FYNNEI. This receptor was taken from a human donor in a cohort sampled during active COVID-19. V usage is TRBV2 and J usage is TRBJ1-5, with 7 bases that match TRBD1. Sequencing was done on a sample of peripheral blood. CDR3 bases: TGTGCCAGCAGAGACAGGGTCGGGCAGCCCCAGCATTTT. Its translation is CASRDRVGQPQHF.